The clone carrying this T cell receptor (beta chain) was seen only a few times. All donors were healthy, and all were Caucasian. The data derive from a study of identical twins. Addition of a universal primer site occurred through template switching, and cDNA carried unique molecular identifiers. Using its own MiXCR run on the 5' RACE reads, TCRdb lists one record per CDR3 protein. This table has 350,000 or so distinct CDR3 sequences, approximately 8.7% appearing once. V was clipped by 5 bases and J by 2 bases, with 17 bases between them. Germline V lookup: CDR1 DFQATT, CDR2 SNEGSKA (reference sequence). CDR3 length: 15 amino acids.

This TCR came from a woman between 45 and 60 years old in good health. The chain joins TRBV20-1 to TRBJ2-3; D possibly corresponds to TRBD2 (5 bases). The sequencing input was naive T cells sorted from blood. CDR3 nucleotide sequence: TGCAGTGCTGAAGACTACTACGGATACACAGATACGCAGTATTTT. Residues: CSAEDYYGYTDTQYF.